The sequence of this T cell receptor (beta chain) was determined in a study of T cells in Graves' hyperthyroidism and ophthalmopathy. Study conclusions and caveats: Most clonotypes that expanded in the thyroid above 0.001 also showed up in blood.

Trimming pared 0 bases from V and 1 base from J, leaving 16 bases between. Looked up from germline, CDR1 is MNHNS and CDR2 is SASEGT. The CDR3 is 17 residues long. Many counts were recorded for this clonotype. Its target is unknown. Investigators excluded patients with uncontrolled infection, other autoimmune disease, pregnancy or lactation. Fresh peripheral blood, roughly 9.8 ml of it, supplied the PBMCs. Regions amplified from RNA transcripts were the TCR beta CDR3 regions. A set of HTBI primers served as the primers for a first-round RT-PCR of the TCR CDR3. A single record per CDR3 protein comes from TCRdb applying MiXCR to the multiplex PCR reads. This table holds 530,000 or so distinct CDR3 sequences, around 24% found once.

This TCR was sampled from a young woman with Graves' ophthalmopathy. The chain couples TRBV6-1 to TRBJ2-7, with TRBD1 as a possible D gene (5 bases). The specimen was blood. The CDR3 coding sequence is TGTGCCAGCAGTGAAGCGCCCCCAGGGTTACCGTCCTACGAGCAGTACTTC. Translated, it gives CASSEAPPGLPSYEQYF.